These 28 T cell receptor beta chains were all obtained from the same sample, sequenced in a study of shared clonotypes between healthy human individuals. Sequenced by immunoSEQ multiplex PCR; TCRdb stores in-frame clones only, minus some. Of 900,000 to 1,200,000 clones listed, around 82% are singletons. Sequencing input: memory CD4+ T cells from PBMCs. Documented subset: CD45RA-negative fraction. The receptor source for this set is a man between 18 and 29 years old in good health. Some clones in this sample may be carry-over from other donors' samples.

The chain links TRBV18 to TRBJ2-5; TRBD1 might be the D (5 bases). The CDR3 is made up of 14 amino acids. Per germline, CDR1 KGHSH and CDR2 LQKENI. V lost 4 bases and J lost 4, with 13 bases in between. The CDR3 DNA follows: TGTGCCAGCTCACTACCCCAGGGTGCAGAGACCCAGTACTTC. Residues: CASSLPQGAETQYF.

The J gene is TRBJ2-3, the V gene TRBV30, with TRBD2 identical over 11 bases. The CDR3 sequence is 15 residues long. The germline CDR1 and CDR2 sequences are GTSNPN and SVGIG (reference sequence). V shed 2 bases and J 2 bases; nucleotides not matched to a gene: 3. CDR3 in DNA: TGTGCCTGGAGTAGACTAGCGGGAAACACAGATACGCAGTATTTT. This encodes CAWSRLAGNTDTQYF. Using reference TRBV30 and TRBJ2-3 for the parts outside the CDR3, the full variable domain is SQTIHQWPATLVQPVGSPLSLECTVEGTSNPNLYWYRQAAGRGLQLLFYSVGIGQISSEVPQNLSASRPQDRQFILSSKKLLLSDSGFYLCAWSRLAGNTDTQYFGPGTRLTVL.

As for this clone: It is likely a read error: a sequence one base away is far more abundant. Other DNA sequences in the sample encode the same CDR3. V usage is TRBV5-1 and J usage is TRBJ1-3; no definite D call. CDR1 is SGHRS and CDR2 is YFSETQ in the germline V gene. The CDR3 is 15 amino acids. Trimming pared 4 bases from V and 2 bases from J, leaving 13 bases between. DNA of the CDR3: TGCGCCAGCAGCGCAACGACTGCGGCTGGAAACACCATATATTTT. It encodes CASSATTAAGNTIYF.

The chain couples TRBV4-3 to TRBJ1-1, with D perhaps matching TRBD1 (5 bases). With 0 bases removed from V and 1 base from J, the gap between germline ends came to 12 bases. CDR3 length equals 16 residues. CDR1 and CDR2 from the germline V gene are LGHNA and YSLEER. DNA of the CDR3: TGCGCCAGCAGCCAAGAAACCGGGACTGAGAACACTGAAGCTTTCTTT. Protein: CASSQETGTENTEAFF.

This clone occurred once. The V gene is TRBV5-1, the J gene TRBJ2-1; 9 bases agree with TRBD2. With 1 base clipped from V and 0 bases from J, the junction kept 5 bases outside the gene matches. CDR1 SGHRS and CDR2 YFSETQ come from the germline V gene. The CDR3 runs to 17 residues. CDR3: CASSLSAGGTSYNEQFF. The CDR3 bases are TGCGCCAGCAGCTTGTCTGCGGGAGGGACCTCCTACAATGAGCAGTTCTTC.

CDR3 DNA: TGCAGTGCGGCCACGCTGGGAGCTTTCTTT. As protein: CSAATLGAFF. The genes are TRBV20-1 and TRBJ1-1; D ambiguous. V was pared by 6 bases and J by 10 bases, with 12 bases between. Germline V CDR1 and CDR2: DFQATT, SNEGSKA (reference sequence). This CDR3 is 10 amino acids long.

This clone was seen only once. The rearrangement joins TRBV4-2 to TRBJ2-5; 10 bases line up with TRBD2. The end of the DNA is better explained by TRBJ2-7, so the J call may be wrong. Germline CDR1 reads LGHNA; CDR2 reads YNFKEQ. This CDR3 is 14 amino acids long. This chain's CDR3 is CASSPGLARYEQYF. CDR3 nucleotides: TGTGCCAGCAGCCCGGGACTAGCGCGGTACGAGCAGTACTTC.

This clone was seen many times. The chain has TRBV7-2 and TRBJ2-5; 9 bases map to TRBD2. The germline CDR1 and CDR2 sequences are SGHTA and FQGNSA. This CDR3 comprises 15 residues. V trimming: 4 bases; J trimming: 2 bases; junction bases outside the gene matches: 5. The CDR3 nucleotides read TGTGCCAGCAGCTACGTAGCGGGAGTACAAGAGACCCAGTACTTC. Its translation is CASSYVAGVQETQYF.

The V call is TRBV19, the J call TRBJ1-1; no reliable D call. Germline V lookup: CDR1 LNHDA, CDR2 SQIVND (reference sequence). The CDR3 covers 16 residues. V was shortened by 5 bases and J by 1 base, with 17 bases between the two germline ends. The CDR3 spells CASSPRLERGNTEAFF. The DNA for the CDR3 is TGTGCCAGTAGTCCCCGTTTAGAACGGGGGAACACTGAAGCTTTCTTT.

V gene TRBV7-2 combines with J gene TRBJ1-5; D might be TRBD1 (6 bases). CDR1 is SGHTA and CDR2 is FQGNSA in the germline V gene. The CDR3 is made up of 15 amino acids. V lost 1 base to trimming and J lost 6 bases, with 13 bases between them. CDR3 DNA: TGTGCCAGCAGCTTAGGGGGGGCGTATAGTCAGCCCCAGCATTTT. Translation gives CASSLGGAYSQPQHF.

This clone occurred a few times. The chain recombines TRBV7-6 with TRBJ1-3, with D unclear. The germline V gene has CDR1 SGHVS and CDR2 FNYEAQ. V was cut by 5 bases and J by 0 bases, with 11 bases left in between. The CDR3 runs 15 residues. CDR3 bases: TGTGCCAGCAGCCCCGGACGGAACTCTGGAAACACCATATATTTT. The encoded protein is CASSPGRNSGNTIYF.

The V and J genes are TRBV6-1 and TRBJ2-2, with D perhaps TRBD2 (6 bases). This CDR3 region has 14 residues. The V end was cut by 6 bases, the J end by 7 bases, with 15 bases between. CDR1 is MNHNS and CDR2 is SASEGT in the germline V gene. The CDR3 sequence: CASSPGGKGGELFF. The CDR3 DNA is TGTGCCAGCAGCCCTGGGGGGAAGGGCGGGGAGCTGTTTTTT.

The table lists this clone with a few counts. As DNA, the CDR3 is TGTGCCAGCAGAACGGACCGAGGTACTGAAGCTTTCTTT. It encodes CASRTDRGTEAFF. The gene calls are TRBV2 and TRBJ1-1; the D is unclear. The CDR3 loop spans 13 amino acids. The germline V gene has CDR1 SNHLY and CDR2 FYNNEI. Between the trimmed V and J ends, which lost 6 bases and 5 bases, there was a span of 13 bases.

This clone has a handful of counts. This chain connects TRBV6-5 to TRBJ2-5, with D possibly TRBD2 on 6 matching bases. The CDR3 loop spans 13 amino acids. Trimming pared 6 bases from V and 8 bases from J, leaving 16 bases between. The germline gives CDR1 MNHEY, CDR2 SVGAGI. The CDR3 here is CASSPRDGRTQYF. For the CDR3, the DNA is TGTGCCAGCAGCCCCCGGGACGGGAGAACCCAGTACTTC.

CDR3 in DNA: TGTGCCAGCAGTGAAGGGGTTAGCAATCAGCCCCAGCATTTT. Translation: CASSEGVSNQPQHF. The J gene is TRBJ1-5, the V gene TRBV28, with D maybe TRBD1 (5 bases). CDR1 and CDR2 from the germline V gene are MDHEN and SYDVKM. CDR3 length equals 14 residues. V lost 5 bases, J lost 0 bases, and 8 bases lay in between. Full variable domain (missing parts from reference TRBV28 and TRBJ1-5): DVKVTQSSRYLVKRTGEKVFLECVQDMDHENMFWYRQDPGLGLRLIYFSYDVKMKEKGDIPEGYSVSREKKERFSLILESASTNQTSMYLCASSEGVSNQPQHFGDGTRLSIL.

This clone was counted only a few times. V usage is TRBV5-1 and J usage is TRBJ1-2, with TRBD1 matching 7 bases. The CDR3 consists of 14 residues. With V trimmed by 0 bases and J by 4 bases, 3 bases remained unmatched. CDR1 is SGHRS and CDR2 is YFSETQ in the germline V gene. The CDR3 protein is CASSLEGASYGYTF. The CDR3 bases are TGCGCCAGCAGCTTGGAGGGGGCTAGCTATGGCTACACCTTC.

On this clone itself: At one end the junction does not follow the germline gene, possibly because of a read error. The CDR3 DNA follows: TGTGCCAGCAGCCCTCCCCGCCGGGGACAGAACGTCTTC. It specifies CASSPPRRGQNVF. The rearrangement uses TRBV7-2 and TRBJ2-7, with 7 nucleotides matching TRBD1. The CDR3 covers 13 residues. CDR1 and CDR2 (germline): SGHTA, FQGNSA.

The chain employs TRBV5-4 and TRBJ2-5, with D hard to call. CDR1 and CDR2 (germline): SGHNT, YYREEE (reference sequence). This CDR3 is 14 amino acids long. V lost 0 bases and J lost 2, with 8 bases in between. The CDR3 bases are TGTGCCAGCAGCTTGGGGGTTGTACAAGAGACCCAGTACTTC. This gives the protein CASSLGVVQETQYF.

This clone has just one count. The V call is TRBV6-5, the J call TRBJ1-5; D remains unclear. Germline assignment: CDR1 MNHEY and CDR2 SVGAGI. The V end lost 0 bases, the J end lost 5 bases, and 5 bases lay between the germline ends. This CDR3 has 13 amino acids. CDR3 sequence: CASSYSKYQPQHF. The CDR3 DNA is TGTGCCAGCAGTTACTCGAAATATCAGCCCCAGCATTTT.

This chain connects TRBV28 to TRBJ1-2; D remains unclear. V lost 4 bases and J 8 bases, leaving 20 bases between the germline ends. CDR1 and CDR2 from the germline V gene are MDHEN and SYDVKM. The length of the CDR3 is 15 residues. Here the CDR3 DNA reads TGTGCCAGCAGTTCCCTTGAGACCAACACTATGGGCTACACCTTC. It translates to CASSSLETNTMGYTF.

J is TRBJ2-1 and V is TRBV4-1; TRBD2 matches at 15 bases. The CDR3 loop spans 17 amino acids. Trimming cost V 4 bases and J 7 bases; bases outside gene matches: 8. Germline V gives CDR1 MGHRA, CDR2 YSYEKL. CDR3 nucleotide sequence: TGCGCCAGCAGCCTAGATTCCGGGACTAGCGGGAGGAATGAGCAGTTCTTC. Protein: CASSLDSGTSGRNEQFF.

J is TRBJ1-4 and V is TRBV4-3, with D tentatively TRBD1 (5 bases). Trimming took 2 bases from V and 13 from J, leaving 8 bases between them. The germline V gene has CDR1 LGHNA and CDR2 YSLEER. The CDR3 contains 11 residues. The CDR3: CASSQRGGLFF. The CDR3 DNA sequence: TGCGCCAGCAGCCAAAGGGGTGGACTGTTTTTT.

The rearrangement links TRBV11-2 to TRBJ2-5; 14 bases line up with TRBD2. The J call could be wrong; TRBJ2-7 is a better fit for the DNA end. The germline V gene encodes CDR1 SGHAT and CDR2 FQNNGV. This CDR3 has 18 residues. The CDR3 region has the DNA TGTGCCAGCAGCCAAGGTGGGACTAGCGGGAGCAGCACCTACGAGCAGTACTTC. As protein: CASSQGGTSGSSTYEQYF.

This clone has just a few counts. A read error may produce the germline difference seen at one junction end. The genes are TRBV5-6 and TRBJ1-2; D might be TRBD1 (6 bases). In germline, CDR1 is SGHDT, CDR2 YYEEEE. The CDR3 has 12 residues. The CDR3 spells CASSVWRGGRAF. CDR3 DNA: TGTGCCAGCAGCGTATGGCGTGGGGGGCGAGCCTTC.

CDR3 region: CASSYSSGLRGEKLFF. For the CDR3, the DNA is TGTGCCAGCAGTTACTCTTCGGGCCTACGGGGTGAAAAACTGTTTTTT. The V and J genes are TRBV6-6 and TRBJ1-4, with unresolved D. Trimming removed 0 bases from V and 7 bases from J, with 15 bases in between. This CDR3 is 16 amino acids long. Germline V CDR1 and CDR2: MNHNY, SVGAGI (reference sequence).

Here the CDR3 reads CASRVPGQNNSPLHF. The CDR3 nucleotides read TGTGCCAGCAGAGTACCGGGACAGAATAATTCACCCCTCCACTTT. The chain carries TRBV6-1 and TRBJ1-6; 7 bases match TRBD1. The junction had 7 bases not matched to a gene; V was cut back by 6 bases and J by 5 bases. This CDR3 has 15 amino acids. Germline assignment: CDR1 MNHNS and CDR2 SASEGT.

The CDR3 bases are TGTGCCAGCAGCCAAGGGACTAGCGGGGCCCAAGAGACCCAGTACTTC. Residues: CASSQGTSGAQETQYF. The chain links TRBV4-2 to TRBJ2-5; TRBD2 aligns across 12 bases. V gave up 1 base and J gave up 1 base; unmatched junction bases: 1. Germline V gene sequence: CDR1 LGHNA, CDR2 YNFKEQ. CDR3 length: 16 residues.

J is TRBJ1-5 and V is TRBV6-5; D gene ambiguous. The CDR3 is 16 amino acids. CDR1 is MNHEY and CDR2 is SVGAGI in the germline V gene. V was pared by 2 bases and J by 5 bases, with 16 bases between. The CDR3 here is CASSYEVESGYQPQHF. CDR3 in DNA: TGTGCCAGCAGTTACGAGGTGGAATCTGGATATCAGCCCCAGCATTTT.